The 28 T cell receptor beta chains below all came from one sample that was sequenced in a study of Tregs in tolerant kidney transplant recipients. Some clones are missing from TCRdb's copy, which holds only in-frame ones; the method was immunoSEQ multiplex PCR. Of fewer than 80,000 clones listed, about 98% are singletons. Sequenced material: Tregs from blood, taken before the transplant. Receptor source: a human donor who received a combined kidney and bone marrow transplant.

This clone was seen only once. The genes are TRBV29-1 and TRBJ1-1; possible D gene TRBD1, 6 bases. This CDR3 contains 16 residues. Deletions cut 3 bases from V and 8 bases from J, with 25 bases between. Per germline, CDR1 SQVTM and CDR2 ANQGSEA. CDR3 sequence reads: CSVERSLLQGMKEAFF. The CDR3 nucleotides read TGCAGCGTTGAGAGATCCCTTCTTCAGGGGATGAAAGAAGCTTTCTTT.

This chain uses TRBV29-1 with TRBJ2-7; 11 bases align to TRBD1. CDR1 and CDR2 from the germline V gene are SQVTM and ANQGSEA. V trimming: 6 bases; J trimming: 3 bases; junction bases outside the gene matches: 7. This CDR3 comprises 14 residues. The CDR3 DNA follows: TGCAGCGTCGCCGGGACAGGGGGATTCTACGAGCAGTACTTC. This encodes CSVAGTGGFYEQYF.

Note on this clone: The germline gene is not matched at one end of the junction; a read error may be the cause. The V and J genes are TRBV29-1 and TRBJ2-3; D not certain. Per the germline V gene, CDR1 is SQVTM and CDR2 is ANQGSEA. CDR3 size: 14 residues. The CDR3 DNA reads as TGCAGCGTTGAAGGGCCTCTGTCCACAAATACGCAGTATTTT. Translation: CSVEGPLSTNTQYF.

The chain combines TRBV28 with TRBJ1-3; 8 bases match TRBD1. V dropped 5 bases and J dropped 4; count of bases not matched to a gene: 4. CDR1 and CDR2 from the germline V gene are MDHEN and SYDVKM. This CDR3 contains 14 residues. The CDR3 loop is CASSRTGIGNTIYF. For the CDR3, the DNA is TGTGCCAGCAGTCGGACAGGGATCGGAAACACCATATATTTT.

The CDR3 spells CASSRGVGQNIQYF. Here the CDR3 DNA reads TGTGCCAGCAGCCGGGGGGTGGGGCAAAACATTCAGTACTTC. The rearrangement joins TRBV7-2 to TRBJ2-4; TRBD2 matches 7 bases. The CDR3 has 14 amino acids. Germline V lookup: CDR1 SGHTA, CDR2 FQGNSA. The V segment lost 5 bases and the J segment 5 bases; nucleotides outside the gene matches: 6.

The chain links TRBV6-6 to TRBJ2-7; D is unclear. Between the trimmed V and J ends, which lost 2 bases and 9 bases, there was a span of 8 bases. This CDR3 is 11 amino acids long. Germline CDR1 reads MNHNY; CDR2 reads SVGAGI (reference sequence). Here the CDR3 DNA reads TGTGCCAGCAGTTACGTAGATGTGCAGTACTTC. Amino acids: CASSYVDVQYF.

This clone was recorded only once. The rearrangement uses TRBV28 and TRBJ2-7; no clear D gene. Trimming removed 2 bases from V and 1 base from J, with 6 bases in between. This CDR3 has 13 residues. The germline gives CDR1 MDHEN, CDR2 SYDVKM. CDR3 region: CASSLETSYEQYF. The CDR3 nucleotides are TGTGCCAGCAGTTTAGAGACATCCTACGAGCAGTACTTC.

The rearrangement uses TRBV9 and TRBJ2-1; 14 bases fit TRBD2. The germline V gene encodes CDR1 SGDLS and CDR2 YYNGEE. The CDR3 has 18 amino acids. The J segment lost 9 bases and the V segment lost 4 bases, leaving 15 bases of the junction unmatched. This chain's CDR3 is CASSLRPGLAGDRGEQFF. The CDR3 DNA reads TGTGCCAGCAGCTTACGTCCGGGACTAGCGGGGGATAGAGGTGAGCAGTTCTTC.

The V gene is TRBV2, the J gene TRBJ1-5; D not certain. CDR3 length equals 16 residues. V gave up 7 bases and J gave up 2 bases, with 18 bases separating them. CDR1 is SNHLY, CDR2 FYNNEI, per germline. The CDR3 protein is CASTQAGGPRNQPQHF. As DNA, the CDR3 is TGTGCCAGCACTCAGGCGGGAGGGCCGCGCAATCAGCCCCAGCATTTT.

This rearrangement joins TRBV5-1 to TRBJ2-7, with D perhaps TRBD2 (6 bases). The CDR3 covers 15 residues. CDR1 and CDR2 (germline): SGHRS, YFSETQ. Trimming took 4 bases from V and 3 from J, leaving 17 bases between them. The CDR3 region is CASSQGASAHYEQYF. CDR3 nucleotide sequence: TGCGCCAGCAGCCAAGGGGCTAGCGCCCACTACGAGCAGTACTTC.

This chain joins TRBV11-2 and TRBJ2-5; perhaps TRBD2 as D (5 bases). The germline V gene has CDR1 SGHAT and CDR2 FQNNGV. This CDR3 has 14 residues. V was clipped by 2 bases and J by 7 bases, with 14 bases between them. The CDR3 loop reads CASSLYLLGRTQYF. CDR3 DNA: TGTGCCAGCAGCTTATACCTGTTAGGGAGGACCCAGTACTTC.

The chain links TRBV5-4 to TRBJ2-3; TRBD1 aligns across 8 bases. The CDR3 runs 15 residues. The germline V gene has CDR1 SGHNT and CDR2 YYREEE (reference sequence). V was clipped by 4 bases and J by 1 base; unmatched bases: 5. In DNA form, the CDR3 reads TGTGCCAGCAGCGGCACGGGACAGGGCACAGATACGCAGTATTTT. It yields the protein CASSGTGQGTDTQYF.

The genes are TRBV6-5 and TRBJ1-6; TRBD1 is a possible D gene (5 bases). Trimming stripped 4 bases from V and 9 bases from J, with 13 bases between. The CDR3 spans 14 residues. Germline V gene lookup returns CDR1 MNHEY and CDR2 SVGAGI. The CDR3 spells CASSSLGAGSPLHF. The CDR3 bases are TGTGCCAGCAGTTCGCTAGGGGCTGGTTCACCCCTCCACTTT.

The V and J genes are TRBV19 and TRBJ2-5; 7 bases agree with TRBD2. CDR1 and CDR2 from the germline V gene are LNHDA and SQIVND (reference sequence). The ends lost 3 bases at V and 4 bases at J; junction bases unmatched: 11. CDR3 size: 16 residues. The CDR3 DNA reads TGTGCCAGTAGTATTTCGGGCGGGAGCATTGGAGAGACCCAGTACTTC. This encodes CASSISGGSIGETQYF.

As for this clone: An end of the junction does not agree with germline; a read error may underlie this. The V gene is TRBV20-1, the J gene TRBJ1-4, with 11 bases aligning to TRBD1. This CDR3 is 11 amino acids long. The germline V gene has CDR1 DFQATT and CDR2 SNEGSKA (reference sequence). The CDR3 DNA reads as TGCAGTGCTAGAGGGACAGGGGGCTCTCCTTTT. Protein sequence: CSARGTGGSPF.

This clone came up once. V gene TRBV5-1 combines with J gene TRBJ1-2; weak D call: TRBD1 (6 bases). Trimming removed 0 bases at V and 2 bases at J, with 14 bases between. Germline V gives CDR1 SGHRS, CDR2 YFSETQ. The CDR3 runs to 16 residues. The CDR3 DNA is TGCGCCAGCAGCTTGGGGACAGTCCACCAGAACTATGGCTACACCTTC. As protein: CASSLGTVHQNYGYTF.

In nucleotides, the CDR3 is TGTGCCAGCTACAGAAGCTCTGGGGCCAACGTCCTGACTTTC. It yields the protein CASYRSSGANVLTF. The chain is built from TRBV2 and TRBJ2-6, with D unclear. The CDR3 is 14 amino acids. The ends were cut back, 8 bases at V and 0 bases at J, with 8 bases in the middle. Germline V gives CDR1 SNHLY, CDR2 FYNNEI.

This sequence joins TRBV6-5 and TRBJ1-6; TRBD1 might be the D (5 bases). This CDR3 spans 16 amino acids. CDR1 is MNHEY, CDR2 SVGAGI, per germline. The V gene lost 1 base and the J gene lost 8 bases, with 15 bases spanning the gap. CDR3 residues: CASSYFSGIMDSPLHF. CDR3 DNA: TGTGCCAGCAGTTACTTTTCAGGGATCATGGATTCACCCCTCCACTTT.

The chain has TRBV18 and TRBJ2-7; D might be TRBD1 (6 bases). CDR3 length equals 14 residues. CDR1 KGHSH and CDR2 LQKENI come from the germline V gene. Trimming left V 6 bases short and J 0 bases short, with 12 bases between. CDR3: CASSPRGYSYEQYF. DNA for the CDR3: TGTGCCAGCTCCCCCAGGGGTTACTCCTACGAGCAGTACTTC.

The V call is TRBV10-3, the J call TRBJ2-7; perhaps TRBD1 as D (5 bases). The CDR3 sequence is 13 residues long. The germline V gene encodes CDR1 ENHRY and CDR2 SYGVKD. With 4 bases removed from V and 2 bases from J, the gap between germline ends came to 9 bases. The chain's CDR3 is CAISVARAYEQYF. The CDR3 coding sequence is TGTGCCATCAGTGTCGCCAGGGCCTACGAGCAGTACTTC.

The rearrangement uses TRBV6-6 and TRBJ2-5; a possible D gene is TRBD2 (6 bases). Germline CDR1 MNHNY, CDR2 SVGAGI (reference sequence). Trimming took off 4 bases at V and 1 base at J, with 10 bases between the two ends. The CDR3 consists of 14 residues. CDR3 DNA sequence: TGTGCCAGCAGTTTCGCGGGACGCCAAGAGACCCAGTACTTC. This encodes CASSFAGRQETQYF.

In this sample, this clone turned up once. The J gene is TRBJ2-3, the V gene TRBV12-1; the listed D gene, TRBD2, was not tested against the DNA. TRBV12-1 has pseudogene status. CDR3 size: 18 residues. CDR3 bases: TGTGCCAGGCCATTGACTGCCCGGCGAAACGATGGCACAGATACGCAGTATTTT. This sequence encodes CARPLTARRNDGTDTQYF.

This sequence joins TRBV19 and TRBJ2-7; D might be TRBD2 (8 bases). The CDR3 sequence is 15 residues long. V gave up 5 bases and J gave up 0 bases, with 14 bases separating them. The V gene's germline CDR1 is LNHDA and CDR2 SQIVND (reference sequence). Here the CDR3 DNA reads TGTGCCAGTAGTCCCGGGAGGGGGCTCTCCTACGAGCAGTACTTC. Translation gives CASSPGRGLSYEQYF.

This rearrangement joins TRBV5-1 to TRBJ1-3, with a tentative D call TRBD1 (5 bases). The V gene lost 4 bases and the J gene lost 2 bases, with 16 bases spanning the gap. Germline CDR1 is SGHRS and CDR2 is YFSETQ. This CDR3 contains 16 residues. The CDR3 is CASSLGGASAGNTIYF. The CDR3 region has the DNA TGCGCCAGCAGCCTGGGTGGGGCGTCGGCTGGAAACACCATATATTTT.

The V gene is TRBV9, the J gene TRBJ2-1; 7 bases map to TRBD2. The CDR3 loop spans 15 amino acids. V lost 4 bases and J lost 3; bases outside the gene matches: 7. CDR1 is SGDLS and CDR2 is YYNGEE in the germline V gene. CDR3 loop: CASSTLATFYNEQFF. In DNA, the CDR3 is TGTGCCAGCAGCACACTAGCGACCTTCTACAATGAGCAGTTCTTC.

The chain joins TRBV2 to TRBJ2-5, with TRBD2 matching 15 bases. CDR1 is SNHLY and CDR2 is FYNNEI in the germline V gene. After removal of 10 bases from V and 4 bases from J, the junction contained 4 bases not matched to a gene. This CDR3 region has 14 residues. The CDR3, as DNA: TGTGCCAAGGGACTAGCGGGGGGCGGAGAGACCCAGTACTTC. Translating gives CAKGLAGGGETQYF.

The V and J genes are TRBV5-1 and TRBJ2-6; 7 bases match TRBD2. The CDR3 loop spans 16 amino acids. Looked up from germline, CDR1 is SGHRS and CDR2 is YFSETQ. V lost 0 bases and J lost 4; bases outside the gene matches: 4. CDR3 coding DNA: TGCGCCAGCAGCTTGGTCCGGGGGGACGGGGCCAACGTCCTGACTTTC. As protein: CASSLVRGDGANVLTF.

V gene TRBV4-1 combines with J gene TRBJ1-4; D perhaps matches TRBD1 (5 bases). The CDR3 has 16 amino acids. Germline V lookup: CDR1 MGHRA, CDR2 YSYEKL. Trimming cost V 0 bases and J 4 bases, with 12 bases left between them. DNA of the CDR3: TGCGCCAGCAGCCAAGAAGGCAGGGTGGGTAATGAAAAACTGTTTTTT. Protein: CASSQEGRVGNEKLFF.